The 20 T cell receptor beta chains presented below share a single source sample, sequenced in a study of blood T cell repertoires in COVID-19. Some clones are missing from TCRdb's copy, which holds only in-frame ones; the method was immunoSEQ multiplex PCR. The sample yields 200,000 to 250,000 clones, 86% seen once. The sequenced material came from peripheral blood. These receptors came from a man aged 30 to 39 who had recovered from COVID-19.

This chain joins TRBV27 and TRBJ1-3, with a possible D match to TRBD1 (5 bases). V was clipped by 0 bases and J by 7 bases, with 22 bases between them. The CDR3 contains 18 residues. Germline V gives CDR1 MNHEY, CDR2 SMNVEV (reference sequence). CDR3 residues: CASSLSALSRGGSNTIYF. In nucleotides, the CDR3 is TGTGCCAGCAGTTTATCAGCCCTATCCCGCGGGGGGAGTAACACCATATATTTT.

This clone was found a few times. The same CDR3 can be traced to other DNA sequences in this sample. The V and J genes are TRBV12-3 or TRBV12-4 and TRBJ2-5; weak D call: TRBD2 (6 bases). V lost 3 bases to trimming and J lost 3 bases, with 8 bases between them. The CDR3 loop spans 13 amino acids. The CDR3 DNA reads as TGTGCCAGCAGTTTTGGAGGGGAAGAGACCCAGTACTTC. Protein product: CASSFGGEETQYF.

This sequence joins TRBV28 and TRBJ1-1, with 8 bases aligning to TRBD1. After removal of 8 bases from V and 0 bases from J, the junction contained 14 bases not matched to a gene. Germline assignment: CDR1 MDHEN and CDR2 SYDVKM. CDR3 length: 17 residues. The CDR3 here is CASDPVDRQGMNTEAFF. Written as DNA, the CDR3 is TGTGCCAGCGACCCCGTTGACCGACAGGGGATGAACACTGAAGCTTTCTTT.

V and J are TRBV2 and TRBJ1-1; D is ambiguous. The germline gives CDR1 SNHLY, CDR2 FYNNEI. The CDR3 sequence is 15 residues long. Trimming pared 2 bases from V and 0 bases from J, leaving 10 bases between. CDR3 loop: CASSELGGMNTEAFF. In DNA, the CDR3 is TGTGCCAGCAGTGAACTCGGCGGGATGAACACTGAAGCTTTCTTT.

The CDR3 DNA follows: TGTGCCAGCAGCTTCTCCAGGCGCACTGAAGCTTTCTTT. Translated: CASSFSRRTEAFF. The chain joins TRBV7-8 to TRBJ1-1; D gene ambiguous. Trimming took 3 bases from V and 4 from J, leaving 9 bases between them. Per the germline V gene, CDR1 is SGHVS and CDR2 is FQNEAQ. The CDR3 consists of 13 residues.

The chain couples TRBV10-3 to TRBJ2-5, with 11 bases matching TRBD2. Germline CDR1 reads ENHRY; CDR2 reads SYGVKD. The CDR3 spans 14 residues. The V segment lost 6 bases and the J segment 5 bases; nucleotides outside the gene matches: 5. CDR3 region: CAIRNSSGGETQYF. In DNA form, the CDR3 reads TGTGCCATCAGGAATTCTAGCGGGGGGGAGACCCAGTACTTC.

J is TRBJ1-5 and V is TRBV18; 11 nucleotides agree with TRBD1. J lost 0 bases, V lost 5 bases, and 9 bases had no gene match. Germline V gives CDR1 KGHSH, CDR2 LQKENI. CDR3 length equals 18 residues. CDR3 nucleotides: TGTGCCAGCTCAGCCGGGACAGGGGGTTTTTATAGCAATCAGCCCCAGCATTTT. Its protein is CASSAGTGGFYSNQPQHF.

The J gene is TRBJ2-4, the V gene TRBV24-1, with 7 bases lining up with TRBD2. Trimming cost V 8 bases and J 1 base; bases outside gene matches: 19. The CDR3 contains 19 residues. Germline V gene lookup returns CDR1 KGHDR and CDR2 SFDVKD. In DNA, the CDR3 is TGTGCCACCATCATACGGGGGGACCCTAGAAGGGACGCCAAAAACATTCAGTACTTC. It is translated as CATIIRGDPRRDAKNIQYF.

The J gene is TRBJ1-3, the V gene TRBV28; D might be TRBD1 (6 bases). Trimming stripped 4 bases from V and 0 bases from J, with 10 bases between. This CDR3 has 15 residues. Germline assignment: CDR1 MDHEN and CDR2 SYDVKM. Here the CDR3 reads CASSSGGPSGNTIYF. As DNA, the CDR3 is TGTGCCAGCAGTTCGGGGGGGCCCTCTGGAAACACCATATATTTT.

This clone was seen only a few times. V usage is TRBV10-3 and J usage is TRBJ1-3, with 9 bases aligning to TRBD1. V lost 2 bases, J lost 5 bases, and 1 base stayed unmatched. This CDR3 contains 14 residues. The germline gives CDR1 ENHRY, CDR2 SYGVKD. The CDR3 region is CAISEGQGRNTIYF. The CDR3 DNA reads as TGTGCCATCAGTGAGGGACAGGGGAGAAACACCATATATTTT.

V usage is TRBV9 and J usage is TRBJ2-3; 10 bases match TRBD2. V shed 2 bases, J shed 3 bases, and the junction held 15 bases outside the gene matches. The CDR3 has 19 residues. In germline, CDR1 is SGDLS, CDR2 YYNGEE. The CDR3 is CASSVRASGGLGFTDTQYF. CDR3 DNA: TGTGCCAGCAGCGTCAGGGCTAGCGGGGGCCTGGGGTTTACAGATACGCAGTATTTT.

V and J are TRBV7-5 and TRBJ2-7; the D call TRBD1 from the table was never checked on the DNA. TRBV7-5 is assigned pseudogene status. CDR3 length equals 14 residues. Here the CDR3 DNA reads TGTGCCAGAAGTTTCACAGGGGCCTCCTACGAGCAGTACTTC. It yields the protein CARSFTGASYEQYF.

The chain is built from TRBV18 and TRBJ2-3, with a possible D match to TRBD1 (5 bases). The V gene's germline CDR1 is KGHSH and CDR2 LQKENI. V gave up 0 bases and J gave up 2 bases, with 12 bases separating them. This CDR3 is built from 16 residues. CDR3 loop: CASSPPPGSYTDTQYF. In DNA, the CDR3 is TGTGCCAGCTCACCACCGCCAGGGTCATACACAGATACGCAGTATTTT.

This clone was seen more than once but under ten times. The chain couples TRBV19 to TRBJ2-7; 9 bases are shared with TRBD1. The CDR3 runs to 15 residues. The trim removed 6 bases at V and 1 base at J, leaving 7 bases unmatched. Germline values: CDR1 LNHDA, CDR2 SQIVND (reference sequence). CDR3 DNA sequence: TGTGCCAGTAGCGTACAGGGGGCTCCTTCCTACGAGCAGTACTTC. Translating it yields CASSVQGAPSYEQYF.

The rearrangement joins TRBV6-5 to TRBJ1-4, with TRBD1 identical over 11 bases. The germline gives CDR1 MNHEY, CDR2 SVGAGI. This CDR3 has 16 amino acids. J was trimmed by 4 bases and V by 2 bases; bases with no gene match: 3. In nucleotides, the CDR3 is TGTGCCAGCAGTTACGGACAGGGGGCCGTTAATGAAAAACTGTTTTTT. It yields the protein CASSYGQGAVNEKLFF.

This sequence joins TRBV7-8 and TRBJ1-2, with D maybe TRBD1 (6 bases). The V end lost 6 bases, the J end lost 8 bases, and 19 bases lay between the germline ends. Germline V gene data show CDR1 as SGHVS and CDR2 as FQNEAQ. The CDR3 loop spans 14 amino acids. The DNA of the CDR3 is TGTGCCAGCAGTATAGCACAGGGCCGCGAGGGCTACACCTTC. Amino acid sequence: CASSIAQGREGYTF.

The chain is built from TRBV19 and TRBJ1-2, with TRBD1 identical over 7 bases. V trimming: 4 bases; J trimming: 3 bases; junction bases outside the gene matches: 8. Germline CDR1 reads LNHDA; CDR2 reads SQIVND (reference sequence). The CDR3 is 15 residues long. CDR3 residues: CASSRAQGQDYGYTF. The CDR3 nucleotides read TGTGCCAGTAGTAGGGCACAGGGGCAGGACTATGGCTACACCTTC.

The chain has TRBV11-2 and TRBJ1-2, with TRBD1 identical over 10 bases. The V and J ends lost 0 bases and 6 bases, in that order; junction bases with no gene match: 4. Germline CDR1 and CDR2: SGHAT and FQNNGV. The CDR3 is 15 residues long. In DNA, the CDR3 is TGTGCCAGCAGCTTAGAGGGACAGGGGACGAATGGCTACACCTTC. This translates into CASSLEGQGTNGYTF.

Only a few counts were recorded for this clone. The rearrangement joins TRBV27 to TRBJ1-2, with 7 nucleotides matching TRBD1. The V segment lost 4 bases and the J segment 7 bases; nucleotides outside the gene matches: 9. CDR1 MNHEY and CDR2 SMNVEV come from the germline V gene (reference sequence). This CDR3 has 14 residues. The CDR3 protein is CASSSAGQDAGYTF. In DNA, the CDR3 is TGTGCCAGCAGTTCCGCCGGACAGGACGCTGGCTACACCTTC.

V gene TRBV5-8 combines with J gene TRBJ2-3, with TRBD2 matching 12 bases. Germline V gives CDR1 SGHTS, CDR2 YDEGEE. Germline trimming cut 3 bases from V and 1 base from J; bases unmatched to any gene: 12. This CDR3 has 19 amino acids. The CDR3, as DNA: TGTGCCAGCAGCTCCCCCGTTACAAGGACTAGCGGGGGCACAGATACGCAGTATTTT. The encoded protein is CASSSPVTRTSGGTDTQYF.